The 32 T cell receptor beta chains below all came from one sample that was sequenced in a study of T cells in Graves' hyperthyroidism and ophthalmopathy (dated by TCRdb to the late 2010s). To prepare the library, multiplex PCR was applied. The sequencing machine was an Illumina HiSeq 2000. The TCR beta CDR3 regions were amplified from RNA transcripts. The TCR CDR3 was subjected to a first round of RT-PCR using the HTBI primer set and the Qiagen OneStep RT-PCR kit. Starting from the raw public reads, TCRdb applied fastp trimming at Q25, assembled clones with MiXCR and retained in-frame beta chains. Records with the same CDR3 protein are collapsed into one entry carrying the most frequent genes and DNA. The sample yields about 620,000 distinct CDR3 sequences; roughly 15% were counted once. Clones ranked in the top ten supply less than 4.5% of the sample. Sample: blood. The receptor source for this set is a woman aged 25 to 39 with Graves' hyperthyroidism.

This chain uses TRBV19 with TRBJ1-1; the D is unclear. CDR3 length: 13 amino acids. The germline gives CDR1 LNHDA, CDR2 SQIVND (reference sequence). V lost 7 bases and J 4 bases, leaving 13 bases between the germline ends. The CDR3 region is CASTQWETTEAFF. The CDR3 nucleotides are TGTGCCAGTACCCAGTGGGAAACCACTGAAGCTTTCTTT.

Only a few counts were recorded for this clonotype. This chain uses TRBV28 with TRBJ1-6; D is perhaps TRBD1 (5 bases). V was pared by 5 bases and J by 13 bases, with 21 bases between. This CDR3 region has 15 residues. Germline lookup yields CDR1 MDHEN and CDR2 SYDVKM. The CDR3 nucleotides are TGTGCCAGCAGTCTCCCGGGACGGGCTATTCACCCCCTCCACTTT. Its translation: CASSLPGRAIHPLHF.

This clonotype was detected only a few times. The chain recombines TRBV7-3 with TRBJ1-3, with a weak D call TRBD1 (6 bases). V was shortened by 2 bases and J by 0 bases, with 11 bases between the two germline ends. CDR1 is SGHTA, CDR2 FQGTGA, per germline. The CDR3 extends over 16 amino acids. CDR3: CASSLWTVSSGNTIYF. Written as DNA, the CDR3 is TGTGCCAGCAGCTTATGGACAGTAAGCTCTGGAAACACCATATATTTT.

At least ten counts were recorded for this clonotype. V is TRBV5-1 and J is TRBJ2-3, with 10 bases lining up with TRBD2. CDR3 length: 15 amino acids. The V gene end was trimmed by 4 bases and the J gene end by 2 bases; junction bases not matched to a gene: 4. CDR1 is SGHRS, CDR2 YFSETQ, per germline. CDR3 nucleotides: TGCGCCAGCAGCCCGGGACTAGCGAACACAGATACGCAGTATTTT. This encodes CASSPGLANTDTQYF.

This clonotype was seen repeatedly, ten times or more. The chain uses TRBV20-1 and TRBJ2-7, with TRBD1 matching 8 bases. The junction had 4 bases not matched to a gene; V was cut back by 2 bases and J by 4 bases. Per germline, CDR1 DFQATT and CDR2 SNEGSKA (reference sequence). This CDR3 spans 13 amino acids. CDR3 sequence reads: CSARRDRLYEQYF. CDR3 coding DNA: TGCAGTGCTAGACGGGACAGGCTTTACGAGCAGTACTTC.

This clonotype was seen more than once but under ten times. The gene calls are TRBV4-1 and TRBJ2-1, with no clear D. V lost 0 bases and J 10 bases, leaving 7 bases between the germline ends. This CDR3 contains 12 residues. Germline V gives CDR1 MGHRA, CDR2 YSYEKL. CDR3 bases: TGCGCCAGCAGCCAAGACCCGGTAGAGCAGTTCTTC. Residues: CASSQDPVEQFF.

This clonotype was counted only a few times. The J gene is TRBJ2-1, the V gene TRBV6-1; 9 nucleotides align to TRBD2. The ends lost 11 bases at V and 2 bases at J; junction bases unmatched: 7. The CDR3 has 14 residues. Germline V lookup: CDR1 MNHNS, CDR2 SASEGT. The CDR3 loop reads CAYAASGAYNEQFF. The CDR3 bases are TGTGCCTACGCGGCTAGCGGGGCCTACAATGAGCAGTTCTTC.

Many counts were recorded for this clonotype. In DNA form, the CDR3 reads TGCGCCAGCAGCTTGGACTATTCCGGAGAGACCCAGTACTTC. It yields the protein CASSLDYSGETQYF. This rearrangement joins TRBV5-1 to TRBJ2-5; D is uncertain. The CDR3 contains 14 residues. CDR1 and CDR2 (germline): SGHRS, YFSETQ. Between the trimmed V and J ends, which lost 0 bases and 4 bases, there was a span of 10 bases.

In this sample, this clonotype turned up a few times. J is TRBJ1-2 and V is TRBV29-1; D not certain. V lost 7 bases to trimming and J lost 0 bases, with 9 bases between them. Germline CDR1 reads SQVTM; CDR2 reads ANQGSEA. The CDR3 is 12 residues long. CDR3 DNA sequence: TGCAGCGCTCGAGTAGCTAACTATGGCTACACCTTC. It translates to CSARVANYGYTF.

Only a few counts were recorded for this clonotype. The chain combines TRBV20-1 with TRBJ2-2, with TRBD1 as a possible D gene (6 bases). V was trimmed by 0 bases and J by 2 bases, leaving 13 bases between them. In germline, CDR1 is DFQATT, CDR2 SNEGSKA (reference sequence). The CDR3 is made up of 16 amino acids. Here the CDR3 reads CSARDEGQVNTGELFF. In nucleotides, the CDR3 is TGCAGTGCTAGAGATGAGGGACAAGTAAACACCGGGGAGCTGTTTTTT.

This clonotype was recorded a few times. This chain uses TRBV29-1 with TRBJ2-1; TRBD2 aligns across 8 bases. CDR1 and CDR2 (germline): SQVTM, ANQGSEA. With 6 bases clipped from V and 7 bases from J, the junction kept 5 bases outside the gene matches. CDR3 size: 12 residues. CDR3 DNA sequence: TGCAGCGTCCAGGGACTAGTAAATGAGCAGTTCTTC. This sequence encodes CSVQGLVNEQFF.

The V call is TRBV7-8, the J call TRBJ1-1; possible D gene TRBD1, 5 bases. The germline CDR1 and CDR2 sequences are SGHVS and FQNEAQ. The CDR3 spans 13 residues. Between the trimmed V and J ends, which lost 3 bases and 7 bases, there was a span of 12 bases. CDR3 loop: CASSLTRGVEAFF. The CDR3 DNA sequence: TGTGCCAGCAGCTTGACCAGAGGGGTTGAAGCTTTCTTT. Full variable domain (missing parts from reference TRBV7-8 and TRBJ1-1): GAGVSQSPRYKVAKRGQDVALRCDPISGHVSLFWYQQALGQGPEFLTYFQNEAQLDKSGLPSDRFFAERPEGSVSTLKIQRTQQEDSAVYLCASSLTRGVEAFFGQGTRLTVV.

This clonotype has a count of ten or more. The rearrangement uses TRBV12-3 or TRBV12-4 and TRBJ2-7; D ambiguous. The CDR3 sequence is 15 residues long. Trimming stripped 3 bases from V and 1 base from J, with 13 bases between. The chain's CDR3 is CASSLSSTSSYEQYF. The CDR3 region has the DNA TGTGCCAGCAGTTTGAGCTCAACGTCTTCCTACGAGCAGTACTTC.

In this sample, this clonotype turned up many times. The genes are TRBV7-2 and TRBJ2-1; D is possibly TRBD1 (6 bases). Looked up from germline, CDR1 is SGHTA and CDR2 is FQGNSA. The CDR3 is 16 amino acids. Between the trimmed V and J ends, which lost 6 bases and 0 bases, there was a span of 15 bases. The CDR3 DNA reads TGTGCCAGCAGGGACAGAGGGGGTAGCTCCTACAATGAGCAGTTCTTC. Translated, it gives CASRDRGGSSYNEQFF.

The genes are TRBV9 and TRBJ2-3; TRBD2 is a possible D gene (7 bases). This CDR3 is 17 amino acids long. V was shortened by 0 bases and J by 2 bases, with 16 bases between the two germline ends. Per the germline V gene, CDR1 is SGDLS and CDR2 is YYNGEE. CDR3 amino acids: CASSVAKERDNTDTQYF. CDR3 DNA sequence: TGTGCCAGCAGCGTAGCTAAGGAGCGGGACAACACAGATACGCAGTATTTT.

The chain employs TRBV4-2 and TRBJ1-5; 9 positions agree with TRBD1. Trimming took 0 bases from V and 6 from J; bases not matched to a gene: 3. Germline V CDR1 and CDR2: LGHNA, YNFKEQ. The CDR3 length is 15 residues. CDR3 sequence (DNA): TGTGCCAGCAGCCAAGATTTGACAGGGGGTCAGCCCCAGCATTTT. Translating it yields CASSQDLTGGQPQHF.

The chain carries TRBV6-4 and TRBJ2-3; 12 positions match TRBD2. This CDR3 is 15 amino acids long. V dropped 0 bases and J dropped 6; count of bases not matched to a gene: 1. Germline-derived CDR1 and CDR2 are MRHNA and SNTAGT. The CDR3 protein is CASSDSTSGSDTQYF. In DNA, the CDR3 is TGTGCCAGCAGTGACTCGACTAGCGGGAGTGATACGCAGTATTTT.

This clonotype was observed a handful of times. This sequence joins TRBV29-1 and TRBJ1-5; D may be TRBD1 (6 bases). Trimming took 0 bases from V and 6 from J, leaving 12 bases between them. Germline V CDR1 and CDR2: SQVTM, ANQGSEA. The CDR3 sequence is 14 residues long. CDR3 residues: CSVEEAGAGQPQHF. In nucleotides, the CDR3 is TGCAGCGTTGAAGAAGCGGGGGCCGGTCAGCCCCAGCATTTT.

This clonotype has at least ten counts. CDR3 in DNA: TGTGCCAGCAGCTTATCCGGTTCCTCCTCCTACAATGAGCAGTTCTTC. This sequence encodes CASSLSGSSSYNEQFF. The rearrangement links TRBV7-9 to TRBJ2-1, with D uncertain. CDR3 length equals 16 residues. Deletions cut 2 bases from V and 0 bases from J, with 11 bases between. CDR1 is SEHNR, CDR2 FQNEAQ, per germline (reference sequence).

A few counts support this clonotype. The chain combines TRBV20-1 with TRBJ2-3, with 12 bases lining up with TRBD2. The CDR3 sequence is 16 residues long. Germline values: CDR1 DFQATT, CDR2 SNEGSKA (reference sequence). With V trimmed by 0 bases and J by 4 bases, 5 bases remained unmatched. The CDR3 sequence is CSARDPSGRAPDTQYF. The CDR3 DNA is TGCAGTGCTAGAGATCCTAGCGGGAGGGCCCCAGATACGCAGTATTTT.

The table lists this clonotype with many counts. The chain employs TRBV20-1 and TRBJ2-1; 10 bases are shared with TRBD2. V was clipped by 5 bases and J by 3 bases; unmatched bases: 7. Germline assignment: CDR1 DFQATT and CDR2 SNEGSKA (reference sequence). CDR3 length: 15 residues. CDR3 DNA: TGCAGTGCTCGCGTAACTAGCGGGGTCTACAATGAGCAGTTCTTC. Translation: CSARVTSGVYNEQFF.

There are many counts of this clonotype. The chain joins TRBV11-1 to TRBJ1-1; TRBD1 aligns across 7 bases. Per the germline V gene, CDR1 is SGHAT and CDR2 is FQDESV (reference sequence). The J segment lost 12 bases and the V segment lost 2 bases, leaving 9 bases of the junction unmatched. CDR3 length: 13 amino acids. CDR3 amino acids: CASSLIDRAGTFF. For the CDR3, the DNA is TGTGCCAGCAGCTTAATCGACAGGGCTGGGACTTTCTTT.

The chain couples TRBV12-3 or TRBV12-4 to TRBJ1-5; D not certain. The germline V and J ends were trimmed by 0 bases and 0 bases, with 21 bases remaining between them. There are 20 residues in the CDR3. CDR3 sequence (DNA): TGTGCCAGCAGTTTAGCGACGGAAATAGGGTCGACGGATAGCAATCAGCCCCAGCATTTT. It specifies CASSLATEIGSTDSNQPQHF.

J is TRBJ2-3 and V is TRBV12-3 or TRBV12-4; no clear D gene. The CDR3 length is 16 residues. Between the trimmed V and J ends, which lost 1 base and 2 bases, there was a span of 13 bases. In nucleotides, the CDR3 is TGTGCCAGCAGTTTAGGGTTACAGATATACACAGATACGCAGTATTTT. Its translation is CASSLGLQIYTDTQYF.

The sample holds many counts of this clonotype. The chain links TRBV2 to TRBJ1-4; D unclear. This CDR3 contains 14 residues. V dropped 6 bases and J dropped 0 bases, with 8 bases sitting between them. The germline V gene encodes CDR1 SNHLY and CDR2 FYNNEI. The CDR3 loop reads CASRAHATNEKLFF. In DNA form, the CDR3 reads TGTGCCAGCAGAGCTCATGCAACTAATGAAAAACTGTTTTTT.

The J gene is TRBJ2-5, the V gene TRBV19; the match to TRBD2 covers 7 bases. This CDR3 contains 13 residues. Trimming took 3 bases from V and 7 from J; bases not matched to a gene: 5. Germline V CDR1 and CDR2: LNHDA, SQIVND (reference sequence). CDR3 residues: CASSMAGEVTQYF. CDR3 nucleotide sequence: TGTGCCAGTAGTATGGCGGGAGAGGTGACCCAGTACTTC.

The chain combines TRBV2 with TRBJ2-2; D is perhaps TRBD1 or TRBD2 (6 bases each). Trimming left V 2 bases short and J 5 bases short, with 21 bases between. This CDR3 spans 18 amino acids. Per the germline V gene, CDR1 is SNHLY and CDR2 is FYNNEI. The CDR3 DNA follows: TGTGCCAGCAGTGAAAGATTATTGCGGCAGGGGAGGACCGGGGAGCTGTTTTTT. Encoded protein: CASSERLLRQGRTGELFF.

Ten or more counts support this clonotype. V usage is TRBV2 and J usage is TRBJ2-5; D may correspond to TRBD1 or TRBD2 (5 bases each). The V end was cut by 1 base, the J end by 4 bases, with 13 bases between. The CDR3 consists of 15 residues. Per germline, CDR1 SNHLY and CDR2 FYNNEI. DNA of the CDR3: TGTGCCAGCAGTGAAGGGGGGACGGAGGCAGAGACCCAGTACTTC. This gives the protein CASSEGGTEAETQYF. The full variable domain, rest sourced from reference TRBV2 and TRBJ2-5, is EPEVTQTPSHQVTQMGQEVILRCVPISNHLYFYWYRQILGQKVEFLVSFYNNEISEKSEIFDDQFSVERPDGSNFTLKIRSTKLEDSAMYFCASSEGGTEAETQYFGPGTRLLVL.

This clonotype was picked up a small number of times. In DNA form, the CDR3 reads TGTGCCAGCAGCAATATAGGACTGGCGTCCTACAATGAGCAGTTCTTC. This translates into CASSNIGLASYNEQFF. This sequence joins TRBV5-6 and TRBJ2-1, with D possibly matching TRBD2 (5 bases). The CDR3 is 16 amino acids. V lost 4 bases, J lost 1 base, and 15 bases lay in between. CDR1 is SGHDT and CDR2 is YYEEEE in the germline V gene.

This clonotype was counted ten times or more. The rearrangement links TRBV2 to TRBJ2-4; TRBD1 matches at 9 bases. J was trimmed by 6 bases and V by 10 bases; bases with no gene match: 22. There are 18 residues in the CDR3. In germline, CDR1 is SNHLY, CDR2 FYNNEI. For the CDR3, the DNA is TGTGCCATCGGCCCCTCTTCCTATAACAGGGGGCAGAGAAACATTCAGTACTTC. Amino acid sequence: CAIGPSSYNRGQRNIQYF. The full variable domain, completed using reference TRBV2 and TRBJ2-4, is EPEVTQTPSHQVTQMGQEVILRCVPISNHLYFYWYRQILGQKVEFLVSFYNNEISEKSEIFDDQFSVERPDGSNFTLKIRSTKLEDSAMYFCAIGPSSYNRGQRNIQYFGAGTRLSVL.

V and J are TRBV24-1 and TRBJ2-1, with 11 positions matching TRBD2. V was pared by 10 bases and J by 7 bases, with 20 bases of the junction left unmatched. Germline values: CDR1 KGHDR, CDR2 SFDVKD. This CDR3 has 18 amino acids. The CDR3 nucleotides are TGTGCCACTAGACAGGGAATGACTAGCGGGGCCGCTGGTAATGAGCAGTTCTTC. It is translated as CATRQGMTSGAAGNEQFF.

At least ten counts were recorded for this clonotype. The chain combines TRBV6-1 with TRBJ1-2, with D unclear. The CDR3 length is 10 residues. Germline CDR1 and CDR2: MNHNS and SASEGT. With 6 bases removed from V and 8 bases from J, the gap between germline ends came to 7 bases. Here the CDR3 reads CASRVEGYTF. CDR3 nucleotide sequence: TGTGCCAGCAGAGTTGAGGGCTACACCTTC.